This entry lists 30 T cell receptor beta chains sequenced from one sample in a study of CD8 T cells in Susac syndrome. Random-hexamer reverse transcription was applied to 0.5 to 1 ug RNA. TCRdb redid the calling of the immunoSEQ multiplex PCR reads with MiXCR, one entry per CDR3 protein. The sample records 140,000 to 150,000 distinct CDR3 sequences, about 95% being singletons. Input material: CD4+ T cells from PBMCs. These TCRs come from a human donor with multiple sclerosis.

CDR3 protein: CASRTVGGYGYTF. Here the CDR3 DNA reads TGTGCCAGCAGAACCGTGGGGGGATATGGCTACACCTTC. The chain has TRBV6-5 and TRBJ1-2, with a weak D call TRBD1 (5 bases). The CDR3 length is 13 residues. Germline-derived CDR1 and CDR2 are MNHEY and SVGAGI. Between the trimmed V and J ends, which lost 6 bases and 5 bases, there was a span of 13 bases.

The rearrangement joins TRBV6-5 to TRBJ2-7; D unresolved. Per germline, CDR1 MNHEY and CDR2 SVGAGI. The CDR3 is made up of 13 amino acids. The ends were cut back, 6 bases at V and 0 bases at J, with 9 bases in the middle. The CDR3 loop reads CASSRPGSYEQYF. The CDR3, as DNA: TGTGCCAGCAGCCGACCAGGCTCCTACGAGCAGTACTTC.

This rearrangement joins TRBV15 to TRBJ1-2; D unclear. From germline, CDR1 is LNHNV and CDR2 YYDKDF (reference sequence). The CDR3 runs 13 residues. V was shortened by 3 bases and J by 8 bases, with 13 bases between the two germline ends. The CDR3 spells CATSRETREGYTF. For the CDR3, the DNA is TGTGCCACCAGCAGGGAAACTCGGGAAGGCTACACCTTC.

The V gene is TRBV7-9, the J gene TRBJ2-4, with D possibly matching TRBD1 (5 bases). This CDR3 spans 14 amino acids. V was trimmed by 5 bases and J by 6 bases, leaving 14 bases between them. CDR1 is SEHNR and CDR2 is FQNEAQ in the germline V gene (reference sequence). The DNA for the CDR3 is TGTGCCAGCAGCCTGTCAGGGATGGGAAACATTCAGTACTTC. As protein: CASSLSGMGNIQYF.

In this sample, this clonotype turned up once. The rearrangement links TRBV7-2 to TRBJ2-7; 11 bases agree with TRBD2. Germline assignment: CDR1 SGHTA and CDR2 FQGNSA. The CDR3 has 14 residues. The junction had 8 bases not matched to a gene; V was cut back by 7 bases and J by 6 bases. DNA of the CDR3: TGTGCCAGCACTATAGCGGGAGGGCCGGGCGAGCAGTACTTC. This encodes CASTIAGGPGEQYF.

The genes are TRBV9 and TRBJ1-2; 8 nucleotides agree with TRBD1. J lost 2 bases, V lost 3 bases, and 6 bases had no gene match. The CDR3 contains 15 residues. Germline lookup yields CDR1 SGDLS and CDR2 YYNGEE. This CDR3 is CASSDGQGRNYGYTF. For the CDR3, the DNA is TGTGCCAGCAGCGATGGACAGGGAAGAAACTATGGCTACACCTTC.

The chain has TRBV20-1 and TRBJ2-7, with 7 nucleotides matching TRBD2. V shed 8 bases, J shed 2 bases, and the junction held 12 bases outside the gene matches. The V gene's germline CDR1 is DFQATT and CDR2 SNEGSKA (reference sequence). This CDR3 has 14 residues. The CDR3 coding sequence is TGCAGTTCCACCCGAGGGAGGGAACCCTACGAGCAGTACTTC. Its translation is CSSTRGREPYEQYF.

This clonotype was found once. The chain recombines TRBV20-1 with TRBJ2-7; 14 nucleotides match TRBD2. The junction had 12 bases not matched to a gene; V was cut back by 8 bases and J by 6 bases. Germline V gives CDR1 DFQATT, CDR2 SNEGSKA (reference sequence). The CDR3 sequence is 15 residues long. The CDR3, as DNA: TGCAGTTTTCAGACTAGCGGGGGGGCCAGAAGCGAGCAGTACTTC. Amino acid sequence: CSFQTSGGARSEQYF.

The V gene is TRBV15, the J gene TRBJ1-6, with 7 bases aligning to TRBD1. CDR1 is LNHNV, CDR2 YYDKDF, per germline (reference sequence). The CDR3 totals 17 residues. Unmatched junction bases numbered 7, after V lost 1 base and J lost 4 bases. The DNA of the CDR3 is TGTGCCACCAGCAGAGGGGACAGCCAGCGGTATAATTCACCCCTCCACTTT. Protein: CATSRGDSQRYNSPLHF.

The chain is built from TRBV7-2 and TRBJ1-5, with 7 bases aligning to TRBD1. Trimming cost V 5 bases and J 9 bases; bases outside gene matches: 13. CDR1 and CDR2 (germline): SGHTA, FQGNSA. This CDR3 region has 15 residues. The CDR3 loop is CASSKQGTVHGPQHF. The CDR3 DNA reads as TGTGCCAGCAGCAAACAAGGGACAGTCCATGGGCCCCAGCATTTT.

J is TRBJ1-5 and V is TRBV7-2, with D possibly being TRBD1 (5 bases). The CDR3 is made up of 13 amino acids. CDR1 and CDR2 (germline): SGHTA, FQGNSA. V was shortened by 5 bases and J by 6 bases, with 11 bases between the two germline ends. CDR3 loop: CASSEAGRQPQHF. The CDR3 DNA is TGTGCCAGCAGCGAGGCAGGGCGTCAGCCCCAGCATTTT.

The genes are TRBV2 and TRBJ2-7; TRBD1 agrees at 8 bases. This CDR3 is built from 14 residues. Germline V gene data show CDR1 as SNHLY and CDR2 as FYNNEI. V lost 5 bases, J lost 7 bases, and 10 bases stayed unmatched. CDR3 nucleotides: TGTGCCAGCAGTACAAGGACAGGGTCGGGGGAGCAGTACTTC. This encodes CASSTRTGSGEQYF.

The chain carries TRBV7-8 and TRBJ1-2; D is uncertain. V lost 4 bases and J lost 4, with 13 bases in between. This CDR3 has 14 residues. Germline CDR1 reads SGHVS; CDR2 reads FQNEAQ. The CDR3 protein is CASSSRDGGYGYTF. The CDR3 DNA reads TGTGCCAGCAGCTCACGAGACGGCGGCTATGGCTACACCTTC.

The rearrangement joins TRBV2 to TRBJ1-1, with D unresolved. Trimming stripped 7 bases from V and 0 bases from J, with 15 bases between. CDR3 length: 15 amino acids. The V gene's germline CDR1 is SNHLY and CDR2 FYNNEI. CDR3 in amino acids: CASTPRGSVNTEAFF. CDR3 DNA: TGTGCCAGCACTCCTCGAGGATCGGTGAACACTGAAGCTTTCTTT.

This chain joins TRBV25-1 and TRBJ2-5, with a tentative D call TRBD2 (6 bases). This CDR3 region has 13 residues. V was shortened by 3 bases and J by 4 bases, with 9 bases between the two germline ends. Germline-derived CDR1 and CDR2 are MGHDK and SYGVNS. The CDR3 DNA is TGTGCCAGCAGTGATAGCGGAAGAGAGACCCAGTACTTC. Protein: CASSDSGRETQYF.

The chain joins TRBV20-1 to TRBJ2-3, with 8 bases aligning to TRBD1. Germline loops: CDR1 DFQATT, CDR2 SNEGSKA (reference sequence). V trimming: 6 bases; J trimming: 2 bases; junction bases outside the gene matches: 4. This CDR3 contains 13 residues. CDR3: CSATGQVTDTQYF. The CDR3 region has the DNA TGCAGTGCAACGGGACAGGTCACAGATACGCAGTATTTT.

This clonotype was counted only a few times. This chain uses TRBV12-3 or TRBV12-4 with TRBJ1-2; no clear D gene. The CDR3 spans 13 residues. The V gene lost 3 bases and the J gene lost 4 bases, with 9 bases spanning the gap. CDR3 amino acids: CASSFWGSYGYTF. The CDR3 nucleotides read TGTGCCAGCAGTTTCTGGGGAAGCTATGGCTACACCTTC.

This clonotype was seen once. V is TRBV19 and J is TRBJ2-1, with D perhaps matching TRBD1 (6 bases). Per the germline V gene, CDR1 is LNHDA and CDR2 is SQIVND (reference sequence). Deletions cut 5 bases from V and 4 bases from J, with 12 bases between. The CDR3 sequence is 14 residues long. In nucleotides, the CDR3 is TGTGCCAGTAGTGTTGGACAGCCATACAATGAGCAGTTCTTC. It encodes CASSVGQPYNEQFF.

CDR3 nucleotide sequence: TGTGCCAGCAGTGATACAGGGGAGAAGGTTAGGGGCTACACCTTC. Protein sequence: CASSDTGEKVRGYTF. The chain employs TRBV6-1 and TRBJ1-2; 7 bases are shared with TRBD1. The J segment lost 8 bases and the V segment lost 3 bases, leaving 12 bases of the junction unmatched. Germline V gene data show CDR1 as MNHNS and CDR2 as SASEGT. This CDR3 is built from 15 residues.

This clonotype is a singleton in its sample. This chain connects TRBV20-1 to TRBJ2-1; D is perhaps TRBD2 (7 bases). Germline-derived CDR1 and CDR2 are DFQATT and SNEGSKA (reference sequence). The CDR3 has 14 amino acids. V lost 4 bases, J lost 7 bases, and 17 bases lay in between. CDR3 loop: CSAIGAGAFNEQFF. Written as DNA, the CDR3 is TGCAGTGCTATTGGGGCGGGGGCTTTTAATGAGCAGTTCTTC.

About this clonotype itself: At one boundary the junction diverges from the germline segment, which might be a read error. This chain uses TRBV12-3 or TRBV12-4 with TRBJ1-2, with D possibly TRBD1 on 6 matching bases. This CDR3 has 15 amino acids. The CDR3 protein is CACSRFQQGNYGYTF. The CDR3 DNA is TGTGCCTGCAGCCGATTTCAACAGGGAAACTATGGCTACACCTTC.

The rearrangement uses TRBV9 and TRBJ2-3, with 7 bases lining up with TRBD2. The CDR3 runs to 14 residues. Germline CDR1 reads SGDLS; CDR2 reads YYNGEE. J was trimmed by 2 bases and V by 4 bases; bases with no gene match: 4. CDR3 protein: CASSFGLDTDTQYF. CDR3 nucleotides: TGTGCCAGCAGCTTCGGACTAGACACAGATACGCAGTATTTT.

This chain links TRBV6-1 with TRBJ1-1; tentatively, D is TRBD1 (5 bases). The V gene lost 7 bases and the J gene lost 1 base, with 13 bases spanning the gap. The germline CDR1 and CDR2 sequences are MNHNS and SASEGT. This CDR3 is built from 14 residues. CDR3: CASKIVRENTEAFF. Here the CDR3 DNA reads TGTGCCAGCAAAATTGTCAGGGAGAACACTGAAGCTTTCTTT.

CDR3 DNA sequence: TGCAGCGTATACCGACAGGGCATCGGGGAGCTGTTTTTT. It yields the protein CSVYRQGIGELFF. This sequence joins TRBV29-1 and TRBJ2-2; 7 bases line up with TRBD1. Germline lookup yields CDR1 SQVTM and CDR2 ANQGSEA. The CDR3 has 13 amino acids. Losses at the gene ends were 6 bases for V and 7 bases for J; bases not matched to a gene: 8.

CDR3: CASSLGGQHQPQHF. CDR3 bases: TGTGCCAGCAGCTTGGGAGGACAGCATCAGCCCCAGCATTTT. The gene calls are TRBV11-2 and TRBJ1-5, with D possibly being TRBD1 (6 bases). This CDR3 has 14 amino acids. Per germline, CDR1 SGHAT and CDR2 FQNNGV. Between the trimmed V and J ends, which lost 3 bases and 5 bases, there was a span of 11 bases.

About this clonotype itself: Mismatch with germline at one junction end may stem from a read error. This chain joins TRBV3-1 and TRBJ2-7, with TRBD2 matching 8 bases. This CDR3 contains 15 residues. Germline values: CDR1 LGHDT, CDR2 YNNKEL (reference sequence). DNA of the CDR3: TGTGCCAGCAGCCACCTTAGCGGGGCTTCCTACGAGCAGTGCTTC. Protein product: CASSHLSGASYEQCF.

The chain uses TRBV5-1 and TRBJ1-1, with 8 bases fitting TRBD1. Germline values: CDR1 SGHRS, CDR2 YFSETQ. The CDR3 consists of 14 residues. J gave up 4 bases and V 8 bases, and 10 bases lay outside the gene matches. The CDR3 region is CASLSGGGSTEAFF. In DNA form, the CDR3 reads TGCGCCAGTTTATCAGGGGGCGGAAGCACTGAAGCTTTCTTT.

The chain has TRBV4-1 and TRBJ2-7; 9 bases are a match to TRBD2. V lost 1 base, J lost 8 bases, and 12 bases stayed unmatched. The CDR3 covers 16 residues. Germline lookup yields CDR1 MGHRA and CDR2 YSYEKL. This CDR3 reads CASSQVAGGTSPKQYF. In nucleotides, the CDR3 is TGCGCCAGCAGCCAAGTAGCTGGAGGGACTAGCCCCAAGCAGTACTTC.

CDR3 DNA sequence: TGTGCCAGCAGCCTTCGGGGGGGCTCCACCGGGGAGCTGTTTTTT. Translating it yields CASSLRGGSTGELFF. The V call is TRBV7-3, the J call TRBJ2-2, with TRBD2 identical over 8 bases. The CDR3 length is 15 residues. V shed 5 bases and J 4 bases; nucleotides not matched to a gene: 6. Germline V CDR1 and CDR2: SGHTA, FQGTGA.

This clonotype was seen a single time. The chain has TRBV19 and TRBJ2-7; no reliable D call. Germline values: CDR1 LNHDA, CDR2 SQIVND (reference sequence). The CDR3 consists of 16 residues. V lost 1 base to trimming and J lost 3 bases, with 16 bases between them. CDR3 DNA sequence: TGTGCCAGTAGTATAGGTTCCAGGAAAACCTACTACGAGCAGTACTTC. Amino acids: CASSIGSRKTYYEQYF.